This TCR beta chain was identified during a study of T cells after posttransplantation cyclophosphamide. V gave up 5 bases and J gave up 6 bases; unmatched junction bases: 9. CDR1 and CDR2 (germline): SEHNR, FQNEAQ (reference sequence). The CDR3 length is 14 residues. This clone was recorded a few times. Assay: immunoSEQ multiplex PCR; the TCRdb copy retains only in-frame clones and omits some. The specimen gives roughly 3,000 clones without singletons; the ten biggest hold approximately 12%. Busulfan-fludarabine conditioning, marrow transplant, and cyclophosphamide on days +3 and +4 were administered.

The source of this sequence is a female patient aged 60 or older who received an allogeneic stem cell transplant from a related donor and was CMV-positive. Some T cells may possibly be graft donor cells. The rearrangement links TRBV7-9 to TRBJ1-2; 7 bases match TRBD1. The material was PBMCs, obtained after allogeneic stem cell transplant with posttransplant cyclophosphamide. CDR3 DNA sequence: TGTGCCAGCAGCCCCACGACAGGGTTCGATGGCTACACCTTC. This codes for CASSPTTGFDGYTF.